The 21 T cell receptor beta chains given below trace back to one sample, sequenced in a study of T-cell reconstitution after alpha-beta-depleted transplantation in children (dated by TCRdb to about 2016). Preparation of the library involved PCR. The sequencing machine was an Illumina HiSeq 2500. Molecular barcoding was employed in the preparation of TCR libraries, with unique molecular identifiers being used to normalize TCRbeta repertoire quantification. TCRdb reprocessed the public reads (quality trimming at Q25 with fastp, clone calling with MiXCR) and kept in-frame beta chains. Each record represents a unique CDR3 protein, reported with the most common genes and DNA among its rows. In this sample the table shows under 150,000 distinct CDR3 sequences, around 9.8% of which occur a single time. The ten largest make up about 25% of the sample. The treatment or condition label here, explained by the study, means: allogeneic hematopoietic cell transplantation with graft depleted of TCRalphabeta T cells and CD19 B cells.

The sample consisted of PBMCs, mostly from graft donor cells, taken 180 days after TCRalphabeta/CD19-depleted stem cell transplant. These receptors were collected from a girl under three years old who had a stem cell transplant for combined immunodeficiency, so the T cells may come from the graft donor.

In its sample, this clonotype was seen a few times. This chain connects TRBV6-1 to TRBJ1-1, with D unclear. The V end lost 5 bases, the J end lost 5 bases, and 15 bases lay between the germline ends. Germline V lookup: CDR1 MNHNS, CDR2 SASEGT. This CDR3 is 14 amino acids long. The CDR3 sequence is CASSPQILWTEAFF. The CDR3 DNA sequence: TGTGCCAGCAGTCCCCAGATCCTGTGGACTGAAGCTTTCTTT.

This clonotype was detected many times. The chain uses TRBV18 and TRBJ1-6; D is undetermined. With 1 base removed from V and 5 bases from J, the gap between germline ends came to 9 bases. This CDR3 region has 15 residues. Germline V lookup: CDR1 KGHSH, CDR2 LQKENI. The CDR3 reads CASSPLQANNSPLHF. DNA of the CDR3: TGTGCCAGCTCACCACTGCAAGCCAATAATTCACCCCTCCACTTT. Drawing the rest from reference TRBV18 and TRBJ1-6, the complete variable domain is NAGVMQNPRHLVRRRGQEARLRCSPMKGHSHVYWYRQLPEEGLKFMVYLQKENIIDESGMPKERFSAEFPKEGPSILRIQQVVRGDSAAYFCASSPLQANNSPLHFGNGTRLTVT.

This clonotype occurred many times. The chain uses TRBV18 and TRBJ2-4, with D unresolved. CDR1 and CDR2 (germline): KGHSH, LQKENI. The CDR3 runs to 14 residues. V dropped 3 bases and J dropped 10 bases, with 16 bases sitting between them. In nucleotides, the CDR3 is TGTGCCAGCTCACCTGAGACCGACGGACCGATTCAGTACTTC. This encodes CASSPETDGPIQYF.

The chain couples TRBV4-3 to TRBJ1-6, with 9 bases lining up with TRBD1. The CDR3 totals 15 residues. Trimming cost V 0 bases and J 8 bases; bases outside gene matches: 2. CDR1 LGHNA and CDR2 YSLEER come from the germline V gene. CDR3 amino acids: CASSQDTGGYSPLHF. CDR3 sequence (DNA): TGCGCCAGCAGCCAAGATACAGGGGGCTATTCACCCCTCCACTTT.

The CDR3 is CAISESTVGNTEAFF. The CDR3 DNA is TGTGCCATCAGTGAGTCGACGGTGGGGAACACTGAAGCTTTCTTT. The V call is TRBV10-3, the J call TRBJ1-1; D not certain. Germline lookup yields CDR1 ENHRY and CDR2 SYGVKD. The V and J ends lost 0 bases and 1 base respectively, with 9 bases between them. The CDR3 runs to 15 residues.

The chain employs TRBV30 and TRBJ1-3; D uncertain. CDR1 and CDR2 (germline): GTSNPN, SVGIG (reference sequence). Trimming shortened V by 3 bases and J by 9 bases, and 6 bases separated the two germline ends. This CDR3 region has 10 residues. DNA of the CDR3: TGTGCCTGGAGGGTGGGCACCATATATTTT. This encodes CAWRVGTIYF.

This clonotype was seen at least ten times. This chain joins TRBV10-3 and TRBJ2-1; 8 bases are a match to TRBD1. Germline CDR1 and CDR2: ENHRY and SYGVKD. This CDR3 is 15 amino acids long. V shed 2 bases and J 5 bases; nucleotides not matched to a gene: 5. The CDR3 reads CAISERTGHDNEQFF. CDR3 sequence (DNA): TGTGCCATCAGTGAGAGGACAGGGCATGACAATGAGCAGTTCTTC.

This clonotype was counted once. The chain employs TRBV19 and TRBJ1-5; weak D call: TRBD1 (5 bases). The CDR3 runs to 14 residues. CDR1 LNHDA and CDR2 SQIVND come from the germline V gene (reference sequence). V gave up 1 base and J gave up 7 bases, with 11 bases separating them. CDR3 protein: CASSIVGGKQPQHF. The CDR3 DNA is TGTGCCAGTAGTATAGTTGGGGGAAAACAGCCCCAGCATTTT.

The rearrangement links TRBV6-2 or TRBV6-3 to TRBJ2-7; weak D call: TRBD1 (5 bases). The ends were cut back, 2 bases at V and 4 bases at J, with 9 bases in the middle. Germline V gene lookup returns CDR1 MNHEY and CDR2 SVGEGT. The CDR3 spans 13 residues. The CDR3 sequence is CASSYDRQYEQYF. DNA for the CDR3: TGTGCCAGCAGTTACGACAGACAATACGAGCAGTACTTC.

This clonotype was recorded a few times. This chain joins TRBV11-3 and TRBJ2-3; TRBD2 agrees at 9 bases. CDR3 length equals 17 residues. V was pared by 1 base and J by 6 bases, with 11 bases of the junction left unmatched. CDR1 and CDR2 (germline): SGHNT, YENEEA. The CDR3 region is CASSLVWTSEAEDTQYF. The CDR3 bases are TGTGCCAGCAGCTTAGTTTGGACTAGCGAGGCGGAGGATACGCAGTATTTT.

The chain has TRBV6-1 and TRBJ2-6; D may correspond to TRBD1 or TRBD2 (5 bases each). From germline, CDR1 is MNHNS and CDR2 SASEGT. The CDR3 runs to 17 residues. V lost 6 bases, J lost 2 bases, and 17 bases lay in between. This CDR3 is CASRPLGVVPGANVLTF. The CDR3 bases are TGTGCCAGCAGGCCGTTGGGGGTAGTACCTGGGGCCAACGTCCTGACTTTC.

This clonotype was detected many times. The chain carries TRBV9 and TRBJ2-2, with unresolved D. CDR3 length: 11 amino acids. The ends were cut back, 3 bases at V and 5 bases at J, with 2 bases in the middle. The germline V gene encodes CDR1 SGDLS and CDR2 YYNGEE. The chain's CDR3 is CASSGTGELFF. DNA of the CDR3: TGTGCCAGCAGCGGGACCGGGGAGCTGTTTTTT.

There are a few counts of this clonotype. This sequence joins TRBV7-6 and TRBJ1-2; no clear D gene. The germline V and J ends were trimmed by 5 bases and 5 bases, with 12 bases remaining between them. The CDR3 totals 13 residues. Germline values: CDR1 SGHVS, CDR2 FNYEAQ. The CDR3 reads CASSPDSFYGYTF. The CDR3 coding sequence is TGTGCCAGCAGCCCGGACTCCTTTTATGGCTACACCTTC.

This clonotype was seen a handful of times. This chain connects TRBV6-5 to TRBJ2-1; D is possibly TRBD2 (6 bases). This CDR3 region has 14 residues. The germline V and J ends were trimmed by 4 bases and 6 bases, with 13 bases remaining between them. CDR1 is MNHEY and CDR2 is SVGAGI in the germline V gene. The CDR3: CASSSGWRANEQFF. The CDR3 bases are TGTGCCAGCAGTTCTGGCTGGAGGGCCAATGAGCAGTTCTTC.

This clonotype was seen more than once but under ten times. The chain has TRBV3-1 and TRBJ1-1; 8 bases fit TRBD1. V was pared by 3 bases and J by 1 base, with 10 bases of the junction left unmatched. From germline, CDR1 is LGHDT and CDR2 YNNKEL (reference sequence). CDR3 size: 17 residues. CDR3: CASSHRGRSLRNTEAFF. The CDR3, as DNA: TGTGCCAGCAGCCACAGGGGGCGCTCCTTAAGGAACACTGAAGCTTTCTTT.

This clonotype was seen many times. The V call is TRBV29-1, the J call TRBJ2-7; D remains unclear. The CDR3 runs 11 residues. Per germline, CDR1 SQVTM and CDR2 ANQGSEA. Trimming removed 3 bases at V and 6 bases at J, with 9 bases between. CDR3 DNA: TGCAGCGTTGAGGGTTTGGGCGAGCAGTACTTC. Translating gives CSVEGLGEQYF.

The chain is built from TRBV5-1 and TRBJ2-7; 9 nucleotides line up with TRBD1. Germline CDR1 and CDR2: SGHRS and YFSETQ. This CDR3 is built from 16 residues. V was pared by 0 bases and J by 4 bases, with 8 bases of the junction left unmatched. The CDR3 coding sequence is TGCGCCAGCAGCTTGGATCGTACAGGGGGCAGGTACGAGCAGTACTTC. It specifies CASSLDRTGGRYEQYF.

Concerning this clonotype itself: A read error is possible here, since a much larger clone lies one base away. Because the CDR3 is missing its conserved closing phenylalanine or tryptophan, this is likely a read error. The chain carries TRBV10-3 and TRBJ2-7; no clear D gene. Germline CDR1 is ENHRY and CDR2 is SYGVKD. Trimming removed 9 bases from V and 2 bases from J, with 14 bases in between. The CDR3 extends over 13 amino acids. The CDR3 bases are TGTGCCATGGCAGGTGACCTTCCCTACGAGCAGTACTCC. The encoded protein is CAMAGDLPYEQYS.

The CDR3 bases are TGTGCCATCAGTGAGACAGGAGGGGCCTACGAGCAGTACTTC. Translation gives CAISETGGAYEQYF. The chain joins TRBV10-3 to TRBJ2-7; maybe TRBD2 (6 bases). V lost 2 bases, J lost 2 bases, and 10 bases lay in between. Germline CDR1 is ENHRY and CDR2 is SYGVKD. The CDR3 is 14 residues long.

This clonotype was observed a handful of times. The chain is built from TRBV29-1 and TRBJ2-7; 8 positions agree with TRBD1. The V gene end was trimmed by 3 bases and the J gene end by 7 bases; junction bases not matched to a gene: 8. The CDR3 length is 13 residues. Germline CDR1 is SQVTM and CDR2 is ANQGSEA. The CDR3 sequence: CSVDGQGGREQYF. The CDR3 nucleotides read TGCAGCGTTGATGGACAGGGAGGTCGAGAGCAGTACTTC.

There are a few counts of this clonotype. The V call is TRBV27, the J call TRBJ2-7; TRBD2 matches 7 bases. The germline CDR1 and CDR2 sequences are MNHEY and SMNVEV (reference sequence). V dropped 5 bases and J dropped 2; count of bases not matched to a gene: 6. This CDR3 has 14 residues. CDR3 loop: CASSTTSATYEQYF. The CDR3 nucleotides read TGTGCCAGCAGTACCACTAGCGCTACCTACGAGCAGTACTTC.